What follows are 27 T cell receptor beta chains derived from one specimen sequenced in a study of T-cell memory formation after mild COVID-19. In TCRdb, the 5' RACE reads were re-called with MiXCR into one record per CDR3 protein. This sample carries over 500,000 distinct CDR3 sequences, roughly a sixth of them seen once, and the ten largest clones take around 8.1%. Sequenced: PBMCs or a T cell subset sorted from them (not recorded which). Source of these receptors: an adult woman who had mild COVID-19 (a few samples of this study predate the infection). Cell type and time point are not known.

The table lists this clonotype with a few counts. V gene TRBV6-2 or TRBV6-3 combines with J gene TRBJ1-1; TRBD1 might be the D (6 bases). The CDR3 sequence is 17 residues long. Trimming shortened V by 6 bases and J by 3 bases, and 23 bases separated the two germline ends. Germline values: CDR1 MNHEY, CDR2 SVGEGT. This CDR3 reads CASSRMGRQVKDTEAFF. The CDR3 coding sequence is TGTGCCAGCAGCCGAATGGGGCGACAGGTGAAGGACACTGAAGCTTTCTTT.

This clonotype has ten or more counts. The CDR3 protein is CASSLATGSRYEQYF. CDR3 DNA: TGTGCCAGCAGTTTGGCGACAGGGTCGAGGTACGAGCAGTACTTC. V is TRBV12-3 or TRBV12-4 and J is TRBJ2-7; 7 nucleotides align to TRBD1. The junction had 9 bases not matched to a gene; V was cut back by 3 bases and J by 4 bases. CDR3 size: 15 residues.

The chain carries TRBV27 and TRBJ2-4; TRBD1 agrees at 7 bases. This CDR3 has 13 amino acids. J gave up 8 bases and V 6 bases, and 7 bases lay outside the gene matches. In germline, CDR1 is MNHEY, CDR2 SMNVEV (reference sequence). The CDR3 sequence is CASRPFQGDIQYF. For the CDR3, the DNA is TGTGCCAGCAGACCCTTCCAGGGGGACATTCAGTACTTC.

This clonotype was counted between two and nine times. The V gene is TRBV15, the J gene TRBJ1-2, with D perhaps TRBD1 (5 bases). CDR1 LNHNV and CDR2 YYDKDF come from the germline V gene (reference sequence). V shed 10 bases and J shed 4 bases, with 16 bases lying between them. This CDR3 has 13 residues. CDR3 nucleotides: TGTGCCATAGAATCCACGAGGGGCTATGGCTACACCTTC. Its translation: CAIESTRGYGYTF.

The chain employs TRBV20-1 and TRBJ1-4; D remains unclear. Germline V lookup: CDR1 DFQATT, CDR2 SNEGSKA (reference sequence). The CDR3 covers 13 residues. V lost 3 bases, J lost 1 base, and 6 bases lay in between. The CDR3 spells CSASLGTNEKLFF. In DNA form, the CDR3 reads TGCAGTGCTAGTTTGGGAACTAATGAAAAACTGTTTTTT.

This clonotype came up a few times. For the CDR3, the DNA is TGTGCCAGCAGCTTGGATCCGGGACAGGCCTATGGCTACACCTTC. Translated, it gives CASSLDPGQAYGYTF. The gene calls are TRBV5-4 and TRBJ1-2, with 8 bases aligning to TRBD1. Germline lookup yields CDR1 SGHNT and CDR2 YYREEE (reference sequence). The CDR3 runs 15 residues. With 0 bases clipped from V and 4 bases from J, the junction kept 5 bases outside the gene matches.

This sequence joins TRBV12-3 or TRBV12-4 and TRBJ2-2, with 8 bases that match TRBD2. After removal of 9 bases from V and 0 bases from J, the junction contained 18 bases not matched to a gene. The CDR3 contains 19 residues. CDR3 sequence reads: CASSAGLAGYTSNTGELFF. CDR3 coding DNA: TGTGCCAGTTCCGCGGGGCTAGCGGGCTACACGTCGAACACCGGGGAGCTGTTTTTT.

V usage is TRBV2 and J usage is TRBJ2-7, with TRBD1 matching over 8 bases. This CDR3 region has 16 residues. The V gene end was trimmed by 2 bases and the J gene end by 3 bases; junction bases not matched to a gene: 9. CDR1 SNHLY and CDR2 FYNNEI come from the germline V gene. The CDR3 region is CASSESTGTGGYEQYF. CDR3 DNA: TGTGCCAGCAGTGAAAGTACCGGGACAGGAGGCTACGAGCAGTACTTC.

The chain combines TRBV4-2 with TRBJ2-3; perhaps TRBD2 as D (5 bases). Trimming shortened V by 0 bases and J by 2 bases, and 12 bases separated the two germline ends. Germline CDR1 is LGHNA and CDR2 is YNFKEQ. This CDR3 region has 16 residues. The DNA for the CDR3 is TGTGCCAGCAGCCAAGATTGGCGGGTAACCACAGATACGCAGTATTTT. Encoded protein: CASSQDWRVTTDTQYF.

The V and J genes are TRBV7-2 and TRBJ2-5; D remains unclear. V gave up 6 bases and J gave up 5 bases, with 16 bases separating them. The germline V gene encodes CDR1 SGHTA and CDR2 FQGNSA. This CDR3 spans 14 amino acids. The CDR3 sequence: CASSPNGPVETQYF. Written as DNA, the CDR3 is TGTGCCAGCAGTCCCAATGGGCCGGTGGAGACCCAGTACTTC.

The J gene is TRBJ2-7, the V gene TRBV10-2, with D uncertain. This CDR3 region has 16 residues. Germline-derived CDR1 and CDR2 are WSHSY and SAAADI. With 0 bases removed from V and 0 bases from J, the gap between germline ends came to 12 bases. Here the CDR3 DNA reads TGCGCCAGCAGTGAGTCGACGGTTGAGAGCTCCTACGAGCAGTACTTC. Translation: CASSESTVESSYEQYF.

This clonotype appeared many times. This chain joins TRBV7-2 and TRBJ1-5; tentative D call: TRBD1 (5 bases). Trimming took 6 bases from V and 2 from J, leaving 11 bases between them. CDR3 length: 14 amino acids. Germline CDR1 SGHTA, CDR2 FQGNSA. This chain's CDR3 is CASSYDRGNQPQHF. The DNA for the CDR3 is TGTGCCAGCAGTTATGACAGAGGCAATCAGCCCCAGCATTTT.

In this sample, this clonotype turned up a few times. The chain is built from TRBV20-1 and TRBJ2-7; 8 nucleotides line up with TRBD2. There are 11 residues in the CDR3. After removal of 6 bases from V and 6 bases from J, the junction contained 4 bases not matched to a gene. Germline V CDR1 and CDR2: DFQATT, SNEGSKA (reference sequence). The CDR3 region has the DNA TGCAGTGCCATGAGCGGGGGCGAGCAGTACTTC. It encodes CSAMSGGEQYF.

In its sample, this clonotype was seen a few times. The V gene is TRBV5-1, the J gene TRBJ2-2; 10 positions agree with TRBD1. CDR1 SGHRS and CDR2 YFSETQ come from the germline V gene. This CDR3 contains 17 residues. Unmatched junction bases numbered 8, after V lost 5 bases and J lost 1 base. Here the CDR3 DNA reads TGCGCCAGCAGGCGACCGACAGGGGGCCGGAACACCGGGGAGCTGTTTTTT. Translated: CASRRPTGGRNTGELFF. Full variable domain (remainder filled in from reference TRBV5-1 and TRBJ2-2): KAGVTQTPRYLIKTRGQQVTLSCSPISGHRSVSWYQQTPGQGLQFLFEYFSETQRNKGNFPGRFSGRQFSNSRSEMNVSTLELGDSALYLCASRRPTGGRNTGELFFGEGSRLTVL.

This clonotype has only a few counts. CDR3 DNA sequence: TGTGCCAGCAGTTACAAGGCCACTAACTATGGCTACACCTTC. This gives the protein CASSYKATNYGYTF. The chain carries TRBV6-5 and TRBJ1-2; D not resolved. Between the trimmed V and J ends, which lost 2 bases and 0 bases, there was a span of 7 bases. CDR1 MNHEY and CDR2 SVGAGI come from the germline V gene. The length of the CDR3 is 14 residues.

Ten or more counts support this clonotype. The V gene is TRBV5-1, the J gene TRBJ2-3, with D possibly being TRBD2 (5 bases). V gave up 2 bases and J gave up 6 bases, with 10 bases separating them. This CDR3 has 13 residues. CDR1 and CDR2 (germline): SGHRS, YFSETQ. The CDR3: CASSFGSSDTQYF. CDR3 nucleotide sequence: TGCGCCAGCAGCTTTGGGTCTAGCGATACGCAGTATTTT.

This clonotype was observed a few times. This chain's CDR3 is CASSQGTSVETQYF. The CDR3 region has the DNA TGCGCCAGCAGCCAAGGGACTAGCGTAGAGACCCAGTACTTC. The chain carries TRBV4-1 and TRBJ2-5, with 9 bases matching TRBD2. The V segment lost 1 base and the J segment 4 bases; nucleotides outside the gene matches: 1. Germline V gene lookup returns CDR1 MGHRA and CDR2 YSYEKL. The CDR3 contains 14 residues.

The chain recombines TRBV2 with TRBJ2-3; tentative D call: TRBD2 (6 bases). There are 15 residues in the CDR3. CDR1 is SNHLY and CDR2 is FYNNEI in the germline V gene. The V gene lost 4 bases and the J gene lost 0 bases, with 11 bases spanning the gap. CDR3 loop: CASSVRRGSTDTQYF. The CDR3 nucleotides read TGTGCCAGCAGTGTTAGGAGGGGTAGCACAGATACGCAGTATTTT.

This clonotype was observed a handful of times. The rearrangement joins TRBV7-9 to TRBJ2-3, with D uncertain. V shed 8 bases and J shed 4 bases, with 7 bases lying between them. In germline, CDR1 is SEHNR, CDR2 FQNEAQ (reference sequence). The CDR3 spans 11 residues. CDR3 in amino acids: CASGPPDTQYF. In nucleotides, the CDR3 is TGTGCCAGCGGGCCACCAGATACGCAGTATTTT.

This clonotype has a handful of counts. The chain employs TRBV29-1 and TRBJ2-7; 14 bases map to TRBD2. From germline, CDR1 is SQVTM and CDR2 ANQGSEA. The V and J ends lost 4 bases and 2 bases, in that order; junction bases with no gene match: 16. The CDR3 has 19 amino acids. The CDR3 coding sequence is TGCAGCGTTGTCCGACATACCGGGACTAGCGGGAGAAAGACCTACGAGCAGTACTTC. This codes for CSVVRHTGTSGRKTYEQYF.

The CDR3 protein is CASRPSGTRDNEQFF. CDR3 DNA sequence: TGTGCCAGCAGACCTAGCGGGACGCGCGACAATGAGCAGTTCTTC. V and J are TRBV6-4 and TRBJ2-1, with 9 bases matching TRBD2. The CDR3 extends over 15 amino acids. Germline-derived CDR1 and CDR2 are MRHNA and SNTAGT. The V segment lost 6 bases and the J segment 5 bases; nucleotides outside the gene matches: 8.

The chain carries TRBV10-3 and TRBJ1-4, with D perhaps matching TRBD1 (5 bases). V was cut by 5 bases and J by 8 bases, with 15 bases left in between. The germline V gene has CDR1 ENHRY and CDR2 SYGVKD. The CDR3 extends over 14 amino acids. The CDR3 here is CAISRSGEGEKLFF. The CDR3 bases are TGTGCCATCAGTCGCTCGGGGGAGGGAGAAAAACTGTTTTTT.

This clonotype was seen many times. This rearrangement joins TRBV4-1 to TRBJ2-3; 9 nucleotides match TRBD2. The trim removed 2 bases at V and 1 base at J, leaving 4 bases unmatched. Germline CDR1 and CDR2: MGHRA and YSYEKL. The CDR3 spans 16 residues. The CDR3 sequence: CASSQPSGAGTDTQYF. The CDR3 region has the DNA TGCGCCAGCAGCCAACCTAGCGGGGCTGGCACAGATACGCAGTATTTT.

This clonotype has only a few counts. The chain is built from TRBV12-3 or TRBV12-4 and TRBJ1-1, with 7 nucleotides matching TRBD1. V shed 4 bases, J shed 4 bases, and the junction held 6 bases outside the gene matches. This CDR3 is 14 amino acids long. Here the CDR3 reads CASSWGRGSTEAFF. Here the CDR3 DNA reads TGTGCCAGCAGTTGGGGCAGGGGGAGCACTGAAGCTTTCTTT.

The genes are TRBV5-1 and TRBJ1-4; TRBD1 aligns across 8 bases. Germline lookup yields CDR1 SGHRS and CDR2 YFSETQ. Trimming took 0 bases from V and 6 from J; bases not matched to a gene: 4. The CDR3 runs to 15 residues. CDR3 bases: TGCGCCAGCAGCTTGGTCGGGACAGGTGATGAAAAACTGTTTTTT. Its protein is CASSLVGTGDEKLFF.

The chain carries TRBV12-3 or TRBV12-4 and TRBJ1-1, with 7 bases lining up with TRBD1. V lost 3 bases, J lost 3 bases, and 7 bases stayed unmatched. The CDR3 is 15 amino acids. CDR3: CASSLTPGGYTEAFF. The CDR3 DNA reads as TGTGCCAGCAGTTTGACGCCAGGGGGATACACTGAAGCTTTCTTT.

This clonotype was seen ten or more times. The V gene is TRBV5-4, the J gene TRBJ2-1, with a possible D match to TRBD2 (7 bases). Per the germline V gene, CDR1 is SGHNT and CDR2 is YYREEE (reference sequence). This CDR3 contains 13 residues. The germline V and J ends were trimmed by 7 bases and 5 bases, with 13 bases remaining between them. The CDR3 bases are TGTGCCAGCGGGGGGGGCCTCGACAATGAGCAGTTCTTC. Translation: CASGGGLDNEQFF.